This T cell receptor (beta chain) was identified during a study of control samples from healthy donors and cancer patients. Trimming took 3 bases from V and 4 from J, leaving 1 base between them. This CDR3 region has 11 residues. Germline-derived CDR1 and CDR2 are WSHSY and SAAADI. This table comes from immunoSEQ multiplex PCR, and its TCRdb copy is limited to in-frame clones, with some not included. Here the sample spans 55,000 to 85,000 clones, about 90% being singletons. Specimen: PBMCs. The receptor comes from a man aged 60 to 75 with lung cancer. The J gene is TRBJ2-1, the V gene TRBV10-2; unclear D gene. CDR3 sequence reads: CASSEYNEQFF. For the CDR3, the DNA is TGCGCCAGCAGTGAATACAATGAGCAGTTCTTC.